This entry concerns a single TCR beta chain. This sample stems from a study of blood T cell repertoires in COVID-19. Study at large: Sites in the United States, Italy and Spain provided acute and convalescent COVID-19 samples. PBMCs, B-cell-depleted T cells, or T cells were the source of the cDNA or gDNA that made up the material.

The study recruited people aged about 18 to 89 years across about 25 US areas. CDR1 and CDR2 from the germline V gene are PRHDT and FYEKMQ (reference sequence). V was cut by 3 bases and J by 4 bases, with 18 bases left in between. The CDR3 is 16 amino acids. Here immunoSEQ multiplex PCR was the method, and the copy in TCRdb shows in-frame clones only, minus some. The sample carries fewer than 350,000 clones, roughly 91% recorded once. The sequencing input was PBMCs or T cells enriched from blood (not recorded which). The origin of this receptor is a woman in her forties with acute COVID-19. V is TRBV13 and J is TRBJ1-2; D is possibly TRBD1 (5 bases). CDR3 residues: CASSFVGAGEAYGYTF. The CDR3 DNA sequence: TGTGCCAGCAGCTTCGTTGGGGCAGGTGAGGCCTATGGCTACACCTTC.